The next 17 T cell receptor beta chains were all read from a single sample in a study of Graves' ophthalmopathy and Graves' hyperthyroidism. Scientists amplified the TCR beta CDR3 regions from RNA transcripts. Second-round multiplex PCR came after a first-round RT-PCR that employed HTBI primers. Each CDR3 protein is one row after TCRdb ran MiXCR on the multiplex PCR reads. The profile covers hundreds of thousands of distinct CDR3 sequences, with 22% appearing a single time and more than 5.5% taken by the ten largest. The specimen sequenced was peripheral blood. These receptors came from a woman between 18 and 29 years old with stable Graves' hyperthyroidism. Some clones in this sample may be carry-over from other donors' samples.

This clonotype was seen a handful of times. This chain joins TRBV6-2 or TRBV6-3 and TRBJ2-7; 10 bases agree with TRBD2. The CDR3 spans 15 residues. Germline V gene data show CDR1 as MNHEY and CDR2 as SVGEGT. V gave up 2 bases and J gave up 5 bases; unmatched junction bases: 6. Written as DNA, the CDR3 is TGTGCCAGCAGTTACGAGCTAGCGGGAGCGAACGAGCAGTACTTC. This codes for CASSYELAGANEQYF.

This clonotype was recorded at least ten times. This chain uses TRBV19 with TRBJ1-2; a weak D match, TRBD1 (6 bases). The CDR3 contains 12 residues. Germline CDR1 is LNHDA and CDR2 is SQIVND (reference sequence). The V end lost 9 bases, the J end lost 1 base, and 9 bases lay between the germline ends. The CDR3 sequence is CASGQFNYGYTF. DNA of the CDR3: TGTGCCAGCGGACAGTTTAACTATGGCTACACCTTC.

This chain's CDR3 is CATSLGGQVNEAFF. CDR3 DNA sequence: TGTGCCACCAGTTTGGGGGGACAGGTGAATGAAGCTTTCTTT. V is TRBV24-1 and J is TRBJ1-1; TRBD1 matches at 8 bases. CDR3 size: 14 residues. J gave up 7 bases and V 6 bases, and 9 bases lay outside the gene matches. Germline V lookup: CDR1 KGHDR, CDR2 SFDVKD.

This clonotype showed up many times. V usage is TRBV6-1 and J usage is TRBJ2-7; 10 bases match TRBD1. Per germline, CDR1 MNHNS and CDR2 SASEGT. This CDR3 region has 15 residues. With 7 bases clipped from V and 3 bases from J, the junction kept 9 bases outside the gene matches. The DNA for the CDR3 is TGTGCCAGCAACTACCAGGGACAGGGGAACTACGAGCAGTACTTC. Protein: CASNYQGQGNYEQYF.

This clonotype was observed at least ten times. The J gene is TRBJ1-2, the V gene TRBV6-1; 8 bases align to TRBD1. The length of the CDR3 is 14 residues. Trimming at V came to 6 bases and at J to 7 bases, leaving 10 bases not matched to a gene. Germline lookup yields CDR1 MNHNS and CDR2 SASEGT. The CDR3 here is CASSLSGGSGGYTF. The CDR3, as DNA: TGTGCCAGCAGCCTATCAGGGGGCTCAGGTGGCTACACCTTC.

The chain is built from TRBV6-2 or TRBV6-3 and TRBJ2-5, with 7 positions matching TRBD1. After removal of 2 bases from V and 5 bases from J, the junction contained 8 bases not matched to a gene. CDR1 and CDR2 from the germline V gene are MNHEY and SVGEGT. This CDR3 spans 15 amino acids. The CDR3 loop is CASSYGYRGLETQYF. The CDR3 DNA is TGTGCCAGCAGTTACGGCTACAGGGGTTTGGAGACCCAGTACTTC.

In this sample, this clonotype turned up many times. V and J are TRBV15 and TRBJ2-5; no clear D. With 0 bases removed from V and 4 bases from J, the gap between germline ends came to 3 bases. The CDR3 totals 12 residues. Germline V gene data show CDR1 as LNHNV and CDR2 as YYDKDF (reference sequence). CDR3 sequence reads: CATSRESETQYF. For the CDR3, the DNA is TGTGCCACCAGCAGAGAATCAGAGACCCAGTACTTC.

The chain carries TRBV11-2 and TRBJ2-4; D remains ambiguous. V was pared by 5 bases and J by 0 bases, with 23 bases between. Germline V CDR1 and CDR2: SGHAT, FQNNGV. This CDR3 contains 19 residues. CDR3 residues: CASSHNRPLAYLAKNIQYF. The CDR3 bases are TGTGCCAGCAGCCACAACCGGCCTTTGGCGTATTTAGCCAAAAACATTCAGTACTTC. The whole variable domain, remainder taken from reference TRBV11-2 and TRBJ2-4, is EAGVAQSPRYKIIEKRQSVAFWCNPISGHATLYWYQQILGQGPKLLIQFQNNGVVDDSQLPKDRFSAERLKGVDSTLKIQPAKLEDSAVYLCASSHNRPLAYLAKNIQYFGAGTRLSVL.

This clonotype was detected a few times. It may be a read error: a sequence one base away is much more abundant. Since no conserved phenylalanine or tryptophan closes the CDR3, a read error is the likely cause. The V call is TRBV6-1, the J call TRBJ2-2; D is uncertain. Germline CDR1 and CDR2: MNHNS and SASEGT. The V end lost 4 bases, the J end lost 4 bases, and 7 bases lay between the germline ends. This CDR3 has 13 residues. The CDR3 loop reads CASSVAVTGELFV. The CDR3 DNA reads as TGTGCCAGCAGTGTGGCAGTCACCGGGGAGCTGTTTGTT.

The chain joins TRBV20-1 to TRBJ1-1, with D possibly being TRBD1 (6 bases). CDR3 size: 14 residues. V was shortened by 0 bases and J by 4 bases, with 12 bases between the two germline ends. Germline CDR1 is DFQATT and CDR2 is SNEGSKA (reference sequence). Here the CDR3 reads CSARDRRGLTEAFF. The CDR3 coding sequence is TGCAGTGCTAGAGATCGTCGGGGGCTCACTGAAGCTTTCTTT.

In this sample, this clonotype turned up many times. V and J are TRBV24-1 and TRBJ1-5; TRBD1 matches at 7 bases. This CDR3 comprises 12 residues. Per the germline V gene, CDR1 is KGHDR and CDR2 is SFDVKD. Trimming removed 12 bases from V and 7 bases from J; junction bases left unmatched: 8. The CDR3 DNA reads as TGTGCCGTCGACAGGGTAGGACAGCCCCAGCATTTT. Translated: CAVDRVGQPQHF.

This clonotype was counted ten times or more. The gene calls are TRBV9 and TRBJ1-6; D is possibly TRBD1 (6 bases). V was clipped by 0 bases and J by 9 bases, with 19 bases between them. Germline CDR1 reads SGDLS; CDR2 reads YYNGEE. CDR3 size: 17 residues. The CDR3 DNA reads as TGTGCCAGCAGCGTAGGGGCTGGGGGCGCCCCCGGTTCACCCCTCCACTTT. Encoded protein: CASSVGAGGAPGSPLHF.

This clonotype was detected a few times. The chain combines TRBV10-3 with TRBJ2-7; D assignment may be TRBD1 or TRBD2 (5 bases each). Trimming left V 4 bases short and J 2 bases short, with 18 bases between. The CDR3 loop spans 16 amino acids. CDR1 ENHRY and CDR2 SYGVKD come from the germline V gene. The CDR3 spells CAISGGGGLNPYEQYF. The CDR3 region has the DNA TGTGCCATCAGTGGGGGCGGAGGACTTAACCCCTACGAGCAGTACTTC.

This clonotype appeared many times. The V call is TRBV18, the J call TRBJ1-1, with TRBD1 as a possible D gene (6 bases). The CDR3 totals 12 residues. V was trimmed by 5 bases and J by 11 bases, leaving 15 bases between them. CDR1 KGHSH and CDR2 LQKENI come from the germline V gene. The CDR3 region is CASSSQQGSAFF. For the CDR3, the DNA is TGTGCCAGCTCAAGCCAACAGGGAAGTGCTTTCTTT.

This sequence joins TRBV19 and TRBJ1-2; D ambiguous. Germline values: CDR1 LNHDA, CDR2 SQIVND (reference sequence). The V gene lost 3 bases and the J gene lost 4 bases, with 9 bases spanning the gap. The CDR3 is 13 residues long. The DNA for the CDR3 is TGTGCCAGTAGTATTGGGGAGATCTATGGCTACACCTTC. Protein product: CASSIGEIYGYTF.

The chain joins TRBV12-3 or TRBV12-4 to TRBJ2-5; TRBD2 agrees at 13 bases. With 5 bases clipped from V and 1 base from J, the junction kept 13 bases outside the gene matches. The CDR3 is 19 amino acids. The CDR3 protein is CASSPTLGLAGPVQETQYF. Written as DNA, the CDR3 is TGTGCCAGCAGTCCGACCCTGGGACTAGCGGGGCCGGTCCAAGAGACCCAGTACTTC.

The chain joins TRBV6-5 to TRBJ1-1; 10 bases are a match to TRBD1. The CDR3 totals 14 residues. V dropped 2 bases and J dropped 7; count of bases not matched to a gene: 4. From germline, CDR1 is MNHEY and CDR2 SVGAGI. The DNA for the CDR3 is TGTGCCAGCAGTTACGGGACAGGGGCTTATGAAGCTTTCTTT. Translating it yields CASSYGTGAYEAFF.